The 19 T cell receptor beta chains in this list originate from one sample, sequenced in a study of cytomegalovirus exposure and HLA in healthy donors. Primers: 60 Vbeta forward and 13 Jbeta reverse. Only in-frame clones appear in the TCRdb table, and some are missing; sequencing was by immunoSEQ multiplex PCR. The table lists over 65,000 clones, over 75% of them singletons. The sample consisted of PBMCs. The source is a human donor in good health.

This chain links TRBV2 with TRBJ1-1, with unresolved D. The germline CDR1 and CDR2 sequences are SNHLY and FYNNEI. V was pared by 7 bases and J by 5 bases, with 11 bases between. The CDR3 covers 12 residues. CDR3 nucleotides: TGTGCCAGCACGAAAGAGAGGACTGAAGCTTTCTTT. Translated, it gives CASTKERTEAFF.

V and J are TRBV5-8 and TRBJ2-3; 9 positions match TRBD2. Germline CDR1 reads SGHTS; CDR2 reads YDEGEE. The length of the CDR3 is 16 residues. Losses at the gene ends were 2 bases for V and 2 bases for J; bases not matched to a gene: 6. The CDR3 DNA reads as TGTGCCAGCAGCTTTACCAGCGGGGGGACCACAGATACGCAGTATTTT. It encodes CASSFTSGGTTDTQYF.

This chain's CDR3 is CASSFGQGTDTQYF. Written as DNA, the CDR3 is TGTGCCAGCAGCTTCGGACAGGGCACAGATACGCAGTATTTT. The gene calls are TRBV7-9 and TRBJ2-3; TRBD1 agrees at 7 bases. The CDR3 is 14 residues long. V lost 3 bases, J lost 1 base, and 1 base stayed unmatched. The germline CDR1 and CDR2 sequences are SEHNR and FQNEAQ (reference sequence).

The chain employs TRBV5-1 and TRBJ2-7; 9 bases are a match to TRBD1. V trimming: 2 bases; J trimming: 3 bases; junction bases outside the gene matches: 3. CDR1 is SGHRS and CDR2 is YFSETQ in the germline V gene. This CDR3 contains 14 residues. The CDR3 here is CASSFNRGHYEQYF. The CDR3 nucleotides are TGCGCCAGCAGCTTTAACAGGGGGCACTACGAGCAGTACTTC.

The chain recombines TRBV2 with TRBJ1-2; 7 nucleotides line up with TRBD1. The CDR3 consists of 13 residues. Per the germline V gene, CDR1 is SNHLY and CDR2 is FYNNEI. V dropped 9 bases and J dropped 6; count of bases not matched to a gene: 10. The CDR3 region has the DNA TGTGCCAGTGCGTCAAGGGGGCAAGATGGCTACACCTTC. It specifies CASASRGQDGYTF.

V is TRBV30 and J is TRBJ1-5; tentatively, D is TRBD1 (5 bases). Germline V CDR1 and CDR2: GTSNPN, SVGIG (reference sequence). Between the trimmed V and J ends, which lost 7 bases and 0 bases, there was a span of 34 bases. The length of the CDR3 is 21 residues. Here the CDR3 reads CASMGRVSGPGGLYSNQPQHF. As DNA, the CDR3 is TGTGCCTCCATGGGCCGGGTGTCAGGTCCGGGGGGACTTTATAGCAATCAGCCCCAGCATTTT.

The CDR3 DNA reads TGCGCCAGCAGCCGGACTGACCCACCTTTGAACACTGAAGCTTTCTTT. The encoded protein is CASSRTDPPLNTEAFF. The chain links TRBV4-1 to TRBJ1-1; D remains ambiguous. The CDR3 covers 16 residues. Germline lookup yields CDR1 MGHRA and CDR2 YSYEKL. Trimming took 4 bases from V and 0 from J, leaving 15 bases between them.

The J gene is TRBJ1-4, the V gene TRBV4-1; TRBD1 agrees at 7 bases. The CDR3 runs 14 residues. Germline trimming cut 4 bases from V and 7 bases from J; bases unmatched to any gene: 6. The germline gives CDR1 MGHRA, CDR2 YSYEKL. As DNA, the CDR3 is TGCGCCAGCAGCCCCTCCGACAGGGCTGAAAAACTGTTTTTT. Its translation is CASSPSDRAEKLFF.

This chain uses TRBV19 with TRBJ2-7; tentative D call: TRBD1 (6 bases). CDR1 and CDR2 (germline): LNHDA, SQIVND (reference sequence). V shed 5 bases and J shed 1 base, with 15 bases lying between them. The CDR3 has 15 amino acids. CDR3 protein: CASSLSPGTSYEQYF. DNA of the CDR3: TGTGCCAGTAGTCTCTCCCCCGGGACATCCTACGAGCAGTACTTC.

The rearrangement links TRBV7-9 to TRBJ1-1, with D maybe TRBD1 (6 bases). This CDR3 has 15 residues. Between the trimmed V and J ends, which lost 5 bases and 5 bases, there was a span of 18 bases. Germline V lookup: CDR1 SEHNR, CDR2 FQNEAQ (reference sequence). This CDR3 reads CASSPWGGAGTEAFF. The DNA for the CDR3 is TGTGCCAGCAGCCCCTGGGGGGGGGCGGGAACTGAAGCTTTCTTT.

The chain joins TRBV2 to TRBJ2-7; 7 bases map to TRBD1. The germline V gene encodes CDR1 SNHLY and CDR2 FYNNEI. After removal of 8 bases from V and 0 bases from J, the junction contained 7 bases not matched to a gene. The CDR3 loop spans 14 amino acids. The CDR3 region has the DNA TGTGCCAGCGGAAGACAGGGAATCTCCTACGAGCAGTACTTC. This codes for CASGRQGISYEQYF.

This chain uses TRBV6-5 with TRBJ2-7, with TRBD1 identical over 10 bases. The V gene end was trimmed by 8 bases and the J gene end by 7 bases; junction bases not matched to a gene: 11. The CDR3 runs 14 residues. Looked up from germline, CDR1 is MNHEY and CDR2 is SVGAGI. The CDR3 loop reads CASWGTGDIQEQYF. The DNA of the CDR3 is TGTGCCAGCTGGGGGACAGGGGATATACAGGAGCAGTACTTC.

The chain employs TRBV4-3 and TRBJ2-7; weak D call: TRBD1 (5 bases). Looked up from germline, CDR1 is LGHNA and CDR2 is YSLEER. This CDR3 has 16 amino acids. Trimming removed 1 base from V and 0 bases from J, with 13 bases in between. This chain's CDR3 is CASSQVFGQSSYEQYF. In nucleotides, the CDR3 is TGCGCCAGCAGCCAAGTTTTTGGACAAAGCTCCTACGAGCAGTACTTC.

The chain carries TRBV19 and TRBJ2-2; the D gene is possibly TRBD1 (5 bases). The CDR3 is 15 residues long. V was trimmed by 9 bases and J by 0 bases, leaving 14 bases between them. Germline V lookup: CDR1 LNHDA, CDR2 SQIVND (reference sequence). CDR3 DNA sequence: TGTGCCAGCCTTAGGGGCAACCCGAACACCGGGGAGCTGTTTTTT. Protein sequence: CASLRGNPNTGELFF.

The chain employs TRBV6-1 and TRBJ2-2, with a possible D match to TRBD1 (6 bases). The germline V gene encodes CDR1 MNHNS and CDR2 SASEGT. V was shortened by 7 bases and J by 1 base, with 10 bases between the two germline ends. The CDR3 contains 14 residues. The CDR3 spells CASILDRNTGELFF. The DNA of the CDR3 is TGTGCCAGCATTCTGGACAGGAACACCGGGGAGCTGTTTTTT.

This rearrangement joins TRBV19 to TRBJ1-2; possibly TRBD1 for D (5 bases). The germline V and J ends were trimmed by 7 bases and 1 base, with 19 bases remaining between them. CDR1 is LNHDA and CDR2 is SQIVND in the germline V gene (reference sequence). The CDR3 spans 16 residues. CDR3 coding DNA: TGTGCCAGTAACCCCACCGGGGGGGACGTTAACTATGGCTACACCTTC. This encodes CASNPTGGDVNYGYTF.

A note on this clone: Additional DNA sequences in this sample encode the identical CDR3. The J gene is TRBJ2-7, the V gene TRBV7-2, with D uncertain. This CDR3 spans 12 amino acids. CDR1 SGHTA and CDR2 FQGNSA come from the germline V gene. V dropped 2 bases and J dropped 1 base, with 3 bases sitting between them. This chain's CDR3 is CASSLTSYEQYF. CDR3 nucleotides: TGTGCCAGCAGCTTAACTTCCTACGAGCAGTACTTC.

The CDR3 sequence is CATTLGGANTEAFF. As DNA, the CDR3 is TGTGCTACCACTCTTGGGGGGGCGAACACTGAAGCTTTCTTT. The V gene is TRBV28, the J gene TRBJ1-1; weak D call: TRBD1 (6 bases). The CDR3 runs 14 residues. The germline V gene encodes CDR1 MDHEN and CDR2 SYDVKM.

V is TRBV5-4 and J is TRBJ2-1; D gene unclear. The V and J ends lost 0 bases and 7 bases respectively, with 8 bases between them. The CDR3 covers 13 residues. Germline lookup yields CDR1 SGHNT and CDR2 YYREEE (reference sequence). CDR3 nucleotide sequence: TGTGCCAGCAGCTTGGAACAGTTAAATGAGCAGTTCTTC. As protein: CASSLEQLNEQFF.